These T cell receptor beta chains were read from a single sample in a study of blood T cell repertoires in COVID-19. Using immunoSEQ multiplex PCR, the repertoire was profiled, and TCRdb retains in-frame clones only, with some absent. The sample lists some 27,000 clones; about nine tenths were seen once. Sequenced material: peripheral blood. The receptors here all came from a man over 45 with active COVID-19. Both conserved end residues are part of each CDR3. The D gene is left open where the match is weak. Expanded clones get a size class; other rows say once, few or many, or leave the size out.

TRBJ1-2 | - | - | TRBV12-3/TRBV12-4 | CASSLTENYGYTF | TGTGCCAGCAGTTTGACGGAGAACTATGGCTACACCTTC
TRBJ2-3 | - | TRBD2 | TRBV11-3 | CAAGRGTDTQYF | TGTGCCGCGGGGAGGGGCACAGATACGCAGTATTTT
TRBJ2-3 | - | TRBD2 | TRBV4-3 | CASSQDPGGGLSTDTQYF | TGCGCCAGCAGCCAAGATCCGGGAGGGGGGTTAAGCACAGATACGCAGTATTTT
TRBJ2-7 | few | - | TRBV5-1 | CASSLSGATGTEQYF | TGCGCCAGCAGCTTGTCGGGCGCCACGGGGACTGAGCAGTACTTC
TRBJ1-4 | - | - | TRBV4-1 | CASSQDIGGKLFF | TGCGCCAGCAGCCAAGATATAGGAGGAAAACTGTTTTTT
TRBJ2-3 | - | TRBD2 | TRBV6-2/TRBV6-3 | CASSYTSGSTDTQYF | TGTGCCAGCAGTTACACTAGCGGGAGCACAGATACGCAGTATTTT
TRBJ1-6 | - | - | TRBV6-1 | CASSEVLEGGNSPLHF | TGTGCCAGCAGTGAAGTGCTGGAAGGGGGTAATTCACCCCTCCACTTT
TRBJ1-5 | once | TRBD1 | TRBV19 | CASSATGVSNQPQHF | TGTGCCAGTAGTGCGACAGGGGTTAGCAATCAGCCCCAGCATTTT
TRBJ2-3 | - | TRBD1 | TRBV5-8 | CASSLGQGSTDTQYF | TGTGCCAGCAGCTTGGGACAGGGTAGTACAGATACGCAGTATTTT
TRBJ1-5 | - | TRBD1 | TRBV19 | CASSDLPGQGNQPQHF | TGTGCCAGTAGTGACTTACCGGGACAGGGAAATCAGCCCCAGCATTTT
TRBJ2-1 | once | - | TRBV12-5 | CASSGPSYNEQFF | TGTGCTAGCAGCGGACCCTCCTACAATGAGCAGTTCTTC
TRBJ1-6 | - | TRBD1 | TRBV5-1 | CASRPGQGRPLHF | TGCGCCAGCAGGCCGGGACAGGGCAGGCCCCTCCACTTT
TRBJ2-2 | once | - | TRBV24-1 | CATSPTGVPGGELFF | TGTGCCACCAGCCCTACGGGGGTCCCAGGGGGGGAGCTGTTTTTT
TRBJ2-1 | - | - | TRBV24-1 | CATSGGNPPYNEQFF | TGTGCCACCAGTGGAGGGAACCCACCCTACAATGAGCAGTTCTTC
TRBJ1-2 | - | TRBD1 | TRBV6-5 | CASRFTYRGPYGYTF | TGTGCCAGCAGGTTTACATACAGGGGGCCCTATGGCTACACCTTC
TRBJ1-2 | - | TRBD1 | TRBV6-5 | CASSRTGVDGYTF | TGTGCCAGCAGTAGGACAGGGGTAGATGGCTACACCTTC
TRBJ1-2 | - | - | TRBV19 | CASTNWGVANYGYTF | TGTGCCAGTACCAATTGGGGGGTAGCTAACTATGGCTACACCTTC
TRBJ2-3 | - | - | TRBV24-1 | CATSFGQSTDTQYF | TGTGCCACCAGCTTCGGACAGAGCACAGATACGCAGTATTTT
TRBJ2-1 | - | - | TRBV5-6 | CASSLSENSYNEQFF | TGTGCCAGCAGCTTGTCGGAGAACTCCTACAATGAGCAGTTCTTC
TRBJ2-7 | - | - | TRBV6-6 | CASTQTGEQYF | TGTGCCAGCACCCAGACTGGCGAGCAGTACTTC
TRBJ2-3 | - | - | TRBV6-5 | CASSYPGTDTQYF | TGTGCCAGCAGTTACCCCGGCACAGATACGCAGTATTTT
TRBJ1-6 | - | - | TRBV12-3/TRBV12-4 | CASSLGPSLHF | TGTGCCAGCAGTTTGGGGCCTTCCCTCCACTTT
TRBJ2-2 | - | - | TRBV5-5 | CASSLDRRIGGGELFF | TGTGCCAGCAGCTTGGATAGGAGGATCGGTGGCGGGGAGCTGTTTTTT
TRBJ2-3 | - | TRBD1 | TRBV2 | CASTTDRGTDTQYF | TGTGCCAGCACCACGGACAGGGGCACAGATACGCAGTATTTT
TRBJ2-5 | - | TRBD2 | TRBV5-6 | CASSFISTSGTETQYF | TGTGCCAGCAGCTTTATTTCCACTAGCGGGACGGAGACCCAGTACTTC
TRBJ2-2 | - | - | TRBV9 | CASSARGLNTGELFF | TGTGCCAGCAGCGCGAGAGGGTTGAACACCGGGGAGCTGTTTTTT
TRBJ2-2 | few | TRBD1 | TRBV27 | CASSPRGTGMTRGVTGELFF | TGTGCCAGCAGTCCCCGCGGGACAGGGATGACTCGCGGGGTCACCGGGGAGCTGTTTTTT
TRBJ2-5 | - | - | TRBV19 | CASSIGRDRQETQYF | TGTGCCAGTAGTATAGGTAGAGACAGGCAAGAGACCCAGTACTTC
TRBJ2-3 | - | TRBD1 | TRBV5-1 | CASSSDRATDTQYF | TGCGCCAGCAGCTCGGACAGGGCAACAGATACGCAGTATTTT
TRBJ1-5 | - | - | TRBV7-2 | CASSSLYQPQHF | TGTGCCAGCAGCTCTTTGTATCAGCCCCAGCATTTT
TRBJ2-2 | - | TRBD2 | TRBV9 | CATRRGTNTGELFF | TGTGCCACCAGGCGGGGGACGAACACCGGGGAGCTGTTTTTT
TRBJ2-7 | - | - | TRBV27 | CASSLGRGAYEQYF | TGTGCCAGCAGTTTAGGTAGAGGTGCCTACGAGCAGTACTTC
TRBJ1-6 | - | TRBD1 | TRBV4-1 | CASSQDDPTGGDSPLHF | TGCGCCAGCAGCCAGGATGACCCGACAGGGGGCGATTCACCCCTCCACTTT
TRBJ1-1 | - | TRBD1 | TRBV10-3 | CAISNRGWNTEAFF | TGTGCCATCAGTAACAGGGGTTGGAACACTGAAGCTTTCTTT
TRBJ1-1 | few | - | TRBV5-5 | CASSLGGRVDTEAFF | TGTGCCAGCAGCTTAGGCGGCAGGGTGGACACTGAAGCTTTCTTT